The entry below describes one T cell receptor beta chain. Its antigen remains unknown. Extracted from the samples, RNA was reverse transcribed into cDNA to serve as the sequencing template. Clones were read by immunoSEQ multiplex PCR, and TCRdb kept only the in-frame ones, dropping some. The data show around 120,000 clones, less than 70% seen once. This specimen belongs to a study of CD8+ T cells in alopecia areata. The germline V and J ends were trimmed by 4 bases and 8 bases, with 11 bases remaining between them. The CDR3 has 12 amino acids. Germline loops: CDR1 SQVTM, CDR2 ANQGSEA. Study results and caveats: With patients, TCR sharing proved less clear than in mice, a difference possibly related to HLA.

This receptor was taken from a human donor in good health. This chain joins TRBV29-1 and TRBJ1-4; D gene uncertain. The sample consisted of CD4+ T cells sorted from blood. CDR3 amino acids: CSVGRLGEKLFF. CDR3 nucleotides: TGCAGCGTTGGTCGCCTGGGGGAAAAACTGTTTTTT.